The TCR beta chain described here comes from a study of T-cell memory formation after mild COVID-19. 5'RACE with constant-segment primers built TCRalpha and TCRbeta cDNA libraries with UMIs. TCRdb independently ran MiXCR on the 5' RACE reads; one entry per CDR3 protein. The data show about 110,000 distinct CDR3 sequences, over 15% seen once. This CDR3 spans 15 amino acids. The germline V gene encodes CDR1 LGHNA and CDR2 YSLEER. Trimming removed 3 bases from V and 5 bases from J; junction bases left unmatched: 9. The sequence was obtained from an adult woman who had mild COVID-19 (a few samples of this study predate the infection). Cell type and time point are not known. The J gene is TRBJ2-7, the V gene TRBV4-3, with 8 bases matching TRBD1. Sample: PBMCs or a T cell subset sorted from them (not recorded which). The CDR3 DNA reads TGCGCCAGCAGCCATTTGGAGGGGACAGGAAACGAGCAGTACTTC. This sequence encodes CASSHLEGTGNEQYF.